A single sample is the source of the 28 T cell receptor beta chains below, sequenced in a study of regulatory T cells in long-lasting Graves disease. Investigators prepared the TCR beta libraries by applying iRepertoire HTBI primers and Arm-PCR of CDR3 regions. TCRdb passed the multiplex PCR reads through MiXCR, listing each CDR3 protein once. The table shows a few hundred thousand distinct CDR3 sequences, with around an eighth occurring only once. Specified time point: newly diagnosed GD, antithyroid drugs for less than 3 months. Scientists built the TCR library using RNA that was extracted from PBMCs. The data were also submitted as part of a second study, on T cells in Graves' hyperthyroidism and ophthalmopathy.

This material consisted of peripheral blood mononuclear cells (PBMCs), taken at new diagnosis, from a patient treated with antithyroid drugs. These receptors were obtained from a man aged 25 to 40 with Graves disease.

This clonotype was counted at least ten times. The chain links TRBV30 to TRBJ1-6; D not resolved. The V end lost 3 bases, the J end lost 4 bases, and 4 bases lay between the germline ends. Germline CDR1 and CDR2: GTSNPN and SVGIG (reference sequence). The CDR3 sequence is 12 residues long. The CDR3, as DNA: TGTGCCTGGAGGATATATAATTCACCCCTCCACTTT. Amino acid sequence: CAWRIYNSPLHF.

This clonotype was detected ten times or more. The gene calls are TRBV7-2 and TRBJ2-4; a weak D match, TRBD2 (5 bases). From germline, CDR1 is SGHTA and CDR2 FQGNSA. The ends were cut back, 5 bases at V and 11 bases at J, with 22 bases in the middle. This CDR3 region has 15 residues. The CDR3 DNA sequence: TGTGCCAGCAGCGCATCCCGGGAAAACATGGGAGTTCAGTACTTC. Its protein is CASSASRENMGVQYF.

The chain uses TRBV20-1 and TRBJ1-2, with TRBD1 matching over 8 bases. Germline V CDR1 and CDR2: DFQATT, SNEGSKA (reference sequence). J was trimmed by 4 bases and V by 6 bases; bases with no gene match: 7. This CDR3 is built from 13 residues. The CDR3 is CSADRVRPYGYTF. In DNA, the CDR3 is TGCAGTGCGGACAGGGTTCGGCCCTATGGCTACACCTTC.

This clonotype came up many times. CDR3 loop: CASSQQGDGKETQYF. CDR3 in DNA: TGTGCCAGCAGTCAACAGGGTGACGGTAAAGAGACCCAGTACTTC. The J gene is TRBJ2-5, the V gene TRBV3-1; possibly TRBD1 for D (6 bases). The germline V gene encodes CDR1 LGHDT and CDR2 YNNKEL (reference sequence). The CDR3 loop spans 15 amino acids. V gave up 6 bases and J gave up 3 bases, with 17 bases separating them.

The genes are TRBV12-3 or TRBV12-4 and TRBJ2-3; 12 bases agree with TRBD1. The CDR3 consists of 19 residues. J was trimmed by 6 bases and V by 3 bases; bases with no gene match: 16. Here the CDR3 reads CASSFLRDRGRVEGDTQYF. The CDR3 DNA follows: TGTGCCAGCAGTTTCCTCCGGGACAGGGGGCGCGTGGAGGGGGATACGCAGTATTTT.

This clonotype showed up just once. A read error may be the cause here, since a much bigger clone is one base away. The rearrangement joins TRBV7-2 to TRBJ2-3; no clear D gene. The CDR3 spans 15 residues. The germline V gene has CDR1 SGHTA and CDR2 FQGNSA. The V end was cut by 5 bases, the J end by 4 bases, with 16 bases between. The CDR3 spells CASSPLRCSADTQYF. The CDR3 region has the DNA TGTGCCAGCAGCCCACTCAGGTGCTCGGCAGATACGCAGTATTTT.

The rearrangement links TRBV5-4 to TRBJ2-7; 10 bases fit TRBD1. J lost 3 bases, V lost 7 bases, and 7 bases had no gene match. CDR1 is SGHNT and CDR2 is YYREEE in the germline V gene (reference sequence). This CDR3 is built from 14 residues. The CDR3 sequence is CASSHGTGDYEQYF. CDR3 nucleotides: TGTGCCAGCTCCCACGGGACAGGGGACTACGAGCAGTACTTC.

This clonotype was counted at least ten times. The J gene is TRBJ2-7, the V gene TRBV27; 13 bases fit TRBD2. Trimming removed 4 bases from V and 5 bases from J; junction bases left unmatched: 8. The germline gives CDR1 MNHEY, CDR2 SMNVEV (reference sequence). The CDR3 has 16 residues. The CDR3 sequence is CASSSTSGRDHHEQYF. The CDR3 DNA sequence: TGTGCCAGCAGTTCAACTAGCGGGAGGGATCACCACGAGCAGTACTTC.

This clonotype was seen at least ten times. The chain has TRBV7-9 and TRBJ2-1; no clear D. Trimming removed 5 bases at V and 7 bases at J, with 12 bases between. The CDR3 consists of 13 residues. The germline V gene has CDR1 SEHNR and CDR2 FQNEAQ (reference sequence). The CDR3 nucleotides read TGTGCCAGCAGCGAGTCCCCGAGGAATGAGCAGTTCTTC. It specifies CASSESPRNEQFF. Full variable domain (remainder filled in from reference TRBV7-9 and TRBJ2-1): DTGVSQNPRHKITKRGQNVTFRCDPISEHNRLYWYRQTLGQGPEFLTYFQNEAQLEKSRLLSDRFSAERPKGSFSTLEIQRTEQGDSAMYLCASSESPRNEQFFGPGTRLTVL.

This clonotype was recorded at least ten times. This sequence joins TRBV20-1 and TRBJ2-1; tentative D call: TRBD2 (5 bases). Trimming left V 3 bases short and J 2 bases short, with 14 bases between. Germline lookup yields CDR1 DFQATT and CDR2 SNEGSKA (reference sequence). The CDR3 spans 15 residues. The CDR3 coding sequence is TGCAGTGCTAGGTCTGCAGCGGTGACCTACAATGAGCAGTTCTTC. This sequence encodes CSARSAAVTYNEQFF.

CDR3 in DNA: TGTGCCAGCCCCGTTAAACCCCCGCCGGGACGTTATCAGCCCCAGCATTTT. This codes for CASPVKPPPGRYQPQHF. The genes are TRBV27 and TRBJ1-5; D possibly corresponds to TRBD1 (5 bases). With 8 bases removed from V and 5 bases from J, the gap between germline ends came to 25 bases. The CDR3 covers 17 residues. In germline, CDR1 is MNHEY, CDR2 SMNVEV (reference sequence).

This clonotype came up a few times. The CDR3, as DNA: TGTGCCAGCGGGAGCAGGGAGAGGCAGCCCCAGCATTTT. Translated, it gives CASGSRERQPQHF. This chain joins TRBV6-1 and TRBJ1-5; D might be TRBD1 (5 bases). The CDR3 totals 13 residues. CDR1 MNHNS and CDR2 SASEGT come from the germline V gene. V dropped 8 bases and J dropped 7 bases, with 15 bases sitting between them.

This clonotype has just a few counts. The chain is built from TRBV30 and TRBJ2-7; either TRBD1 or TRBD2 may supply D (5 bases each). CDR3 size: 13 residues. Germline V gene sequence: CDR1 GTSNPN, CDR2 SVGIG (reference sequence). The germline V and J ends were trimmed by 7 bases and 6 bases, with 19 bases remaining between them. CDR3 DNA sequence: TGTGCCTCTCGGGACGGCGGAAATGTCGAGCAGTACTTC. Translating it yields CASRDGGNVEQYF.

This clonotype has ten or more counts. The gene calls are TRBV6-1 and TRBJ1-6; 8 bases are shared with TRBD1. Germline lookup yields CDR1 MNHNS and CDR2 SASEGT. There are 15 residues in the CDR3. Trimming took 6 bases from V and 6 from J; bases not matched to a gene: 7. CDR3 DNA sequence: TGTGCCAGCAGCGCCGGGACAGGCCTTAATTCACCCCTCCACTTT. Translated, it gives CASSAGTGLNSPLHF.

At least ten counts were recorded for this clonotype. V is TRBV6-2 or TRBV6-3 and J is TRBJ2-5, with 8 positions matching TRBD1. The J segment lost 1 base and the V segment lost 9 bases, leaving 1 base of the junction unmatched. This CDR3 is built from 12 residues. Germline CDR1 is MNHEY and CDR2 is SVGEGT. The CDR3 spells CASTGGQETQYF. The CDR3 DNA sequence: TGTGCCAGTACAGGGGGCCAAGAGACCCAGTACTTC.

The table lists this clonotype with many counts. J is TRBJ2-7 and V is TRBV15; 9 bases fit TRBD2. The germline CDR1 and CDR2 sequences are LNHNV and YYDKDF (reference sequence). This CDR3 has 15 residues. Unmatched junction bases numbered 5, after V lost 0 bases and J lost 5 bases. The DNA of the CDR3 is TGTGCCACCAGCAGAGATTGGCTAGCGGGGAACGAGCAGTACTTC. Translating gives CATSRDWLAGNEQYF.

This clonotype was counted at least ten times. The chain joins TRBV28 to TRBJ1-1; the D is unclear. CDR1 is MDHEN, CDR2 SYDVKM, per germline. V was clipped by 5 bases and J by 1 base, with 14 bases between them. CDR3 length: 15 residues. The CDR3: CASSPPRSSNTEAFF. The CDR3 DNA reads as TGTGCCAGCAGTCCCCCGAGAAGTTCGAACACTGAAGCTTTCTTT.

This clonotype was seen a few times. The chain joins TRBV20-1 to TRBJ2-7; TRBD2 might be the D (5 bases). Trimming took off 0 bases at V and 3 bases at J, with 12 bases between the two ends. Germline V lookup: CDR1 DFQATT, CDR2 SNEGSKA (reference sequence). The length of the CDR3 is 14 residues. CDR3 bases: TGCAGTGCTAGAGATCGTTCCGGGATCTACGAGCAGTACTTC. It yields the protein CSARDRSGIYEQYF.

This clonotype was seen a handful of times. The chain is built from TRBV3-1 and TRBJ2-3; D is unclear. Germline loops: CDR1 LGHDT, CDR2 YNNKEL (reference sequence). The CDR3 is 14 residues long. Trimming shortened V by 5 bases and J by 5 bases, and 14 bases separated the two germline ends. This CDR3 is CASSAPDRVDTQYF. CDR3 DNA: TGTGCCAGCAGCGCCCCCGATAGGGTAGATACGCAGTATTTT.

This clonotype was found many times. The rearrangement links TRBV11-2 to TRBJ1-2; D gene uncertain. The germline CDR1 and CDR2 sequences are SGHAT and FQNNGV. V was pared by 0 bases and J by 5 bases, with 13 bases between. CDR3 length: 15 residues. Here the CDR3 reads CASSLEINLMYGYTF. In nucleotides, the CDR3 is TGTGCCAGCAGCTTAGAAATTAATCTGATGTATGGCTACACCTTC.

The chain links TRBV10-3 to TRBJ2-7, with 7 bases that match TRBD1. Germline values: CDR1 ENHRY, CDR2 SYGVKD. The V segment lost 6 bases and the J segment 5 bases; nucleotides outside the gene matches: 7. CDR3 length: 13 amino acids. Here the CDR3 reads CAIRSGTVDEQYF. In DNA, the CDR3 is TGTGCCATCAGGTCCGGGACAGTTGACGAGCAGTACTTC.

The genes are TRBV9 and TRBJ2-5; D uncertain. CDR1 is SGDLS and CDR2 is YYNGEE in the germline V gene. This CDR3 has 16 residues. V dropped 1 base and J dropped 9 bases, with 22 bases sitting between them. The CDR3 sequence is CASSVRSKYTPWAQYF. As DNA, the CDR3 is TGTGCCAGCAGCGTAAGGTCGAAATACACTCCATGGGCCCAGTACTTC.

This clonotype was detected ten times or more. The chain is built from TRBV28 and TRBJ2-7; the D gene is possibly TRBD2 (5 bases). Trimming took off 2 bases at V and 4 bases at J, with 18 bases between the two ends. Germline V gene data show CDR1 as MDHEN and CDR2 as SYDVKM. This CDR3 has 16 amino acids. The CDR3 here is CASSLGSGGFSYEQYF. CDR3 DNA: TGTGCCAGCAGTTTAGGGTCCGGCGGGTTTTCATACGAGCAGTACTTC.

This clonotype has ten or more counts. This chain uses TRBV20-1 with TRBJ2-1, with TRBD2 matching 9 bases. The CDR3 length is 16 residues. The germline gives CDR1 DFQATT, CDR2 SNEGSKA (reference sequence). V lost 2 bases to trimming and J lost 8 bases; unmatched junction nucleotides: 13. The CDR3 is CSARPIAGVVGDEQFF. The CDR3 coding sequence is TGCAGTGCTAGACCTATAGCGGGAGTCGTGGGAGATGAGCAGTTCTTC.

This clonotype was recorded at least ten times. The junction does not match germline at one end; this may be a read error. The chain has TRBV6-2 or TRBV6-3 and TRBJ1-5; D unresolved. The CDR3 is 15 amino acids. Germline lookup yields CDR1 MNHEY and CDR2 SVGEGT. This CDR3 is CASHPAAPSDQPQHF. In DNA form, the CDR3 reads TGTGCCAGCCACCCGGCAGCCCCTAGCGATCAGCCCCAGCATTTT.

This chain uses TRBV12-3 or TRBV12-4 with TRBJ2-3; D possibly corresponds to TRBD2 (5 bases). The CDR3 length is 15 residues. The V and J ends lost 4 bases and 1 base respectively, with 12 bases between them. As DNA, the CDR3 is TGTGCCAGCAGTTACGGACTTGTAGGCACAGATACGCAGTATTTT. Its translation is CASSYGLVGTDTQYF.

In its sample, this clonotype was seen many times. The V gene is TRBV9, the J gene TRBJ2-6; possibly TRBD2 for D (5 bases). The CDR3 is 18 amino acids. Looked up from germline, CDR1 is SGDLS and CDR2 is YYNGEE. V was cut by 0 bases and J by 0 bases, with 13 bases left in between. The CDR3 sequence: CASSVGGGLSSGANVLTF. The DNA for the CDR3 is TGTGCCAGCAGCGTAGGAGGCGGGTTAAGCTCTGGGGCCAACGTCCTGACTTTC.

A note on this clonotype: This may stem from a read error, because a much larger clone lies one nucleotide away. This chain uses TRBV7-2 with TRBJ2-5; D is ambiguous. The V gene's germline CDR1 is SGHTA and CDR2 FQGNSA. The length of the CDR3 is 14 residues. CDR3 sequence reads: CASSSTPAQETQHF. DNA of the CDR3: TGTGCCAGCAGCTCCACTCCGGCCCAAGAGACCCAGCACTTC.